This TCR beta chain is drawn from a study of control samples from healthy donors and cancer patients. This clone occurred once. TCRdb's table, derived via immunoSEQ multiplex PCR, lists solely in-frame clones and lacks some. The data contain about 35,000 clones, around 93% of them seen just once; the ten biggest clones take up 1.5% to 2%. Specimen: PBMCs. The TCR comes from a man in his forties or fifties with colorectal cancer.

For the CDR3, the DNA is TGTGCCTGGGGGCGGGGGCTAGCGGGGGGGAATGAGCAGTTCTTC. This translates into CAWGRGLAGGNEQFF. The chain combines TRBV30 with TRBJ2-1; 12 bases match TRBD2. CDR1 and CDR2 (germline): GTSNPN, SVGIG (reference sequence). Trimming cost V 5 bases and J 7 bases; bases outside gene matches: 9. This CDR3 is built from 15 residues.